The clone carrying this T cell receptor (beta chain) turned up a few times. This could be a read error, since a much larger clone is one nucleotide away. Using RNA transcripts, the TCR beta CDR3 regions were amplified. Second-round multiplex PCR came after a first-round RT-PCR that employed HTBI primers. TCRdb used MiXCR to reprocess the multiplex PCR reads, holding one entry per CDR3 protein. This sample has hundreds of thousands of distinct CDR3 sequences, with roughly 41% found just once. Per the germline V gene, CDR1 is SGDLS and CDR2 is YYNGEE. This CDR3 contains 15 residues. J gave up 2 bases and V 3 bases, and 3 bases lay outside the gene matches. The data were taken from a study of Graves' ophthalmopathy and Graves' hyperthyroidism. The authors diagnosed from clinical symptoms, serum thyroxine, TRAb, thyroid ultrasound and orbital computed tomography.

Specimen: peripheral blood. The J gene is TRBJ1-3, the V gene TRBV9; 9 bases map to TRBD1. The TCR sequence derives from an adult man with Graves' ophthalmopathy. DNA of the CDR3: TGTGCCAGCAGCGCCGGGACAGGGCCTGGAAACACCATATATTTT. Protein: CASSAGTGPGNTIYF.